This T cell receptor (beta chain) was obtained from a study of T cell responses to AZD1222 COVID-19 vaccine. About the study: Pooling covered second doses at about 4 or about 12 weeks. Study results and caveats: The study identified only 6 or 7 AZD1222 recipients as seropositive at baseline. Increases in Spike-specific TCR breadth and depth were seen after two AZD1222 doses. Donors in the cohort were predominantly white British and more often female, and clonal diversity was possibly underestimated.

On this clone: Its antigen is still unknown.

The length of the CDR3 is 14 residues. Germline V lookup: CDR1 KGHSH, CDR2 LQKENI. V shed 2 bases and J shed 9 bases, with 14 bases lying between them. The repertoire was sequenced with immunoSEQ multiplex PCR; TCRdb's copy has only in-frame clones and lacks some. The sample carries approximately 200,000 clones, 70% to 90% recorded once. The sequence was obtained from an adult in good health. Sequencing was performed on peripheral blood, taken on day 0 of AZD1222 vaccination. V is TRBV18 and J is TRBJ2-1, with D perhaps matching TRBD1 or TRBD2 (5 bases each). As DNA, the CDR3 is TGTGCCAGCTCACCAGCCATCAGGGACGGTGAGCAGTTCTTC. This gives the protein CASSPAIRDGEQFF.